This passage covers 5 T cell receptor beta chains from one sample sequenced in a study of T-cell memory formation after mild COVID-19. Using its own MiXCR run on the 5' RACE reads, TCRdb lists one record per CDR3 protein. The table includes fewer than 500,000 distinct CDR3 sequences, around 25% detected once. Sequencing was carried out using PBMCs or a T cell subset sorted from them (not recorded which). Receptors originate from an adult woman who had mild COVID-19 (a few samples of this study predate the infection). Cell type and time point are not known.

This clonotype was counted a few times. The chain uses TRBV7-9 and TRBJ2-5; TRBD2 matches at 9 bases. Per the germline V gene, CDR1 is SEHNR and CDR2 is FQNEAQ (reference sequence). The CDR3 runs 22 residues. J lost 2 bases, V lost 5 bases, and 27 bases had no gene match. The CDR3 DNA reads as TGTGCCAGCAGCAAGACAGACCAGGGACTAGCTACGGGCCCCCGCGCTCAAGAGACCCAGTACTTC. Translating it yields CASSKTDQGLATGPRAQETQYF. The full variable domain, with the rest looked up from reference TRBV7-9 and TRBJ2-5, is DTGVSQNPRHKITKRGQNVTFRCDPISEHNRLYWYRQTLGQGPEFLTYFQNEAQLEKSRLLSDRFSAERPKGSFSTLEIQRTEQGDSAMYLCASSKTDQGLATGPRAQETQYFGPGTRLLVL.

This clonotype was recorded a few times. The rearrangement links TRBV18 to TRBJ2-5; D is undetermined. Deletions cut 0 bases from V and 2 bases from J, with 7 bases between. The CDR3 totals 14 residues. Germline CDR1 reads KGHSH; CDR2 reads LQKENI. CDR3 region: CASSPPGQQETQYF. DNA for the CDR3: TGTGCCAGCTCACCACCTGGCCAGCAAGAGACCCAGTACTTC.

This chain uses TRBV24-1 with TRBJ2-1; 7 bases fit TRBD2. Looked up from germline, CDR1 is KGHDR and CDR2 is SFDVKD. This CDR3 region has 16 residues. V dropped 4 bases and J dropped 0; count of bases not matched to a gene: 5. This chain's CDR3 is CATSDPTGGSYNEQFF. The CDR3, as DNA: TGTGCCACCAGTGACCCCACGGGAGGCTCCTACAATGAGCAGTTCTTC.

This rearrangement joins TRBV24-1 to TRBJ1-2, with D maybe TRBD1 (6 bases). Germline V gene lookup returns CDR1 KGHDR and CDR2 SFDVKD. CDR3 length: 14 amino acids. V was cut by 2 bases and J by 7 bases, with 13 bases left in between. The CDR3 protein is CATSDYLQGSGYTF. In DNA form, the CDR3 reads TGTGCCACCAGTGATTACTTACAGGGCAGTGGCTACACCTTC.

This clonotype has just a few counts. V usage is TRBV7-6 and J usage is TRBJ2-5; TRBD2 agrees at 9 bases. V was pared by 4 bases and J by 1 base, with 7 bases of the junction left unmatched. Germline CDR1 reads SGHVS; CDR2 reads FNYEAQ. This CDR3 comprises 16 residues. The CDR3 is CASSYRTSAPQETQYF. CDR3 nucleotide sequence: TGTGCCAGCAGCTATCGGACTAGCGCGCCCCAAGAGACCCAGTACTTC.